This is a list of T cell receptor beta chains from one sample in a study of beta chain features in type 1 diabetes. This table comes from immunoSEQ multiplex PCR, and its TCRdb copy is limited to in-frame clones, with some not included. The data hold around 140,000 clones, with 7.5% to 9.5% observed a single time. Specimen: central memory CD4+ T cells from blood. Receptor source: a man aged 30 to 45 with type 1 diabetes. CDR3s include the opening cysteine and the closing phenylalanine or tryptophan. A D gene is named only where the DNA matches it firmly. Rows may omit the clone size; those that give it use once, few, many or a size class.

TGCAGCGTTGAAGGTCCCTCCTCTGATACGCAGTATTTT CSVEGPSSDTQYF NA TRBJ2-3 NA TRBV29-1 13
TGTGCCAGCAGTAGCGGACAGTTCACCGGGGAGCTGTTTTTT CASSSGQFTGELFF NA TRBJ2-2 NA TRBV27 14
TGTGCCAGCAGCTTAGAGCGGGGGGCATACAATGAGCAGTTCTTC CASSLERGAYNEQFF NA TRBJ2-1 TRBD2 TRBV11-2 15
TGTGCCAGCAGCTTAAGGAGGGGCGTTCTCTATGGCTACACCTTC CASSLRRGVLYGYTF NA TRBJ1-2 NA TRBV7-9 15
TGTGCCAGCAGTGAAGCGAGGCCGGGGGAGCAGTTCTTC CASSEARPGEQFF few TRBJ2-1 NA TRBV6-1 13
TGTGCCAGCAGCCGCAGGGGCGCGCAGGCAGATACGCAGTATTTT CASSRRGAQADTQYF NA TRBJ2-3 NA TRBV7-9 15
TGTGCCAGCAGCTTTCGGGGGGACGAGCAGTACTTC CASSFRGDEQYF NA TRBJ2-7 TRBD2 TRBV11-2 12
TGTGCCAGCAGCTTGGGGACAGTCTACGAGCAGTACTTC CASSLGTVYEQYF NA TRBJ2-7 NA TRBV5-6 13
TGTGCCAGCAGTGCCCGACACGGAAATGAAAAACTGTTTTTT CASSARHGNEKLFF NA TRBJ1-4 NA TRBV9 14
TGTGCCAGCAGCCAAGAGGGTCAGGCGGGTGAAAAACTGTTTTTT CASSQEGQAGEKLFF NA TRBJ1-4 NA TRBV4-2 15
TGTGCCAGCAGCTTCCACGTAGCGGGGGACGTGGGCGGGGAGCTGTTTTTT CASSFHVAGDVGGELFF few TRBJ2-2 TRBD2 TRBV5-4 17
TGTGCCAGCAGTGAGGATCTTACAGGGCTCGGTAATGGCTACACCTTC CASSEDLTGLGNGYTF few TRBJ1-2 NA TRBV6-1 16
TGTGCCAGCAGCGTAGGGTCAGGGACCTACGAGCAGTACTTC CASSVGSGTYEQYF few TRBJ2-7 NA TRBV9 14
TGTGCCAGCAGTAAGCGGGGGGGCTACTACGAGCAGTACTTC CASSKRGGYYEQYF few TRBJ2-7 TRBD2 TRBV27 14
TGTGCCAGTAGTATAACCAGCGGGGGTACCAATGAGCAGTTCTTC CASSITSGGTNEQFF few TRBJ2-1 TRBD2 TRBV19 15
TGTGCCAGTAGTATAAGGAGTGAAGCTTTCTTT CASSIRSEAFF NA TRBJ1-1 NA TRBV19 11
TGTGCCAGCAGCGCGGGACAGGAGAGTCCCCAGCATTTT CASSAGQESPQHF NA TRBJ1-5 TRBD1 TRBV9 13
TGTGCCAGCAGTGCCGGGGGGGTTGCTAATGAAAAACTGTTTTTT CASSAGGVANEKLFF few TRBJ1-4 NA TRBV6-5 15
TGCGCCAGCAGCCAACCCTATTCCGGGACTAGGGACCACAATGAGCAGTTCTTC CASSQPYSGTRDHNEQFF NA TRBJ2-1 TRBD2 TRBV4-1 18
TGTGCCACCAGCGGAGGGTCTAGTCGGTTCATTGAAGCTTTCTTT CATSGGSSRFIEAFF few TRBJ1-1 NA TRBV15 15
TGTGCCAGCAAATCTGGCGGGGGGGCCCCAGATACGCAGTATTTT CASKSGGGAPDTQYF NA TRBJ2-3 TRBD2 TRBV6-6 15
TGTGCCAGCAGTTTATTCGAGGGTCGAACCGGGGAGCTGTTTTTT CASSLFEGRTGELFF few TRBJ2-2 NA TRBV27 15
TGTGCCAGCAGCCAAGATCGGGGTGACATGAACACCGGGGAGCTGTTTTTT CASSQDRGDMNTGELFF NA TRBJ2-2 NA TRBV4-2 17
TGTGCCAGTAGGGGGACTAGCGGGGCGGAGACCCAGTACTTC CASRGTSGAETQYF NA TRBJ2-5 TRBD2 TRBV19 14
TGTGCCAGCAGCGCTGGGGGCTCGCGTTCGGAGACCCAGTACTTC CASSAGGSRSETQYF few TRBJ2-5 NA TRBV2 15
TGTGCCAGCAGCAACGACTTCCAAGAGACCCAGTACTTC CASSNDFQETQYF few TRBJ2-5 NA TRBV7-3 13
TGTGCCAGCCTCGAGAGGGAAGAGACCCAGTACTTC CASLEREETQYF NA TRBJ2-5 NA TRBV2 12
TGCGCCAGCAGCCAGCCGGGGGGCTCCTACAATGAGCAGTTCTTC CASSQPGGSYNEQFF few TRBJ2-1 TRBD2 TRBV4-1 15
TGCGCCAGCAGCCTTTCCCGGGGGGGACTGAATACGCAGTATTTT CASSLSRGGLNTQYF once TRBJ2-3 TRBD2 TRBV4-1 15
TGTGCCAGCTCACCAGGAGACAGCAGCACTGAAGCTTTCTTT CASSPGDSSTEAFF NA TRBJ1-1 NA TRBV18 14
TGTGCCAGCAGCAGGGGACAGGGAGGGGATTCACCCCTCCACTTT CASSRGQGGDSPLHF NA TRBJ1-6 TRBD1 TRBV5-4 15
TGCGCCAGCAGCCAAGCCAGGGGTGACGGCAATCAGCCCCAGCATTTT CASSQARGDGNQPQHF NA TRBJ1-5 NA TRBV4-1 16
TGTGCCAGCAGCATCCAGGGATATGGCTACACCTTC CASSIQGYGYTF NA TRBJ1-2 NA TRBV7-2 12
TGTGCCAGCAGCTTCACTAAAGTGGATGAGCAGTTCTTC CASSFTKVDEQFF few TRBJ2-1 NA TRBV7-2 13
TGTGCCAGCAGTCTGAGACAGGGGGGTCCACCCCTCCACTTT CASSLRQGGPPLHF NA TRBJ1-6 TRBD1 TRBV27 14
TGTGCCAGCAGTACAGGGGGTACTAATGAAAAACTGTTTTTT CASSTGGTNEKLFF NA TRBJ1-4 TRBD1 TRBV25-1 14
TGTGCCAGCAGCTCCCAGGGGGCGGGAGATACGCAGTATTTT CASSSQGAGDTQYF few TRBJ2-3 TRBD1 TRBV5-4 14
TGTGCCTGGAGTGCGGGACAGCTCAATCAGCCCCAGCATTTT CAWSAGQLNQPQHF few TRBJ1-5 TRBD1 TRBV30 14
TGTGCCATCAGTCCGCAGGGCACCGAGCAGTACTTC CAISPQGTEQYF few TRBJ2-7 NA TRBV10-3 12
TGTGCCAGTAGTACCCCGGGACAGCCCTACGAGCAGTACTTC CASSTPGQPYEQYF NA TRBJ2-7 TRBD1 TRBV19 14
TGCGCCAGCAGCCAAGATTTTCTAGCGGGGGGCCAGTGGGATACGCAGTATTTT CASSQDFLAGGQWDTQYF once TRBJ2-3 TRBD2 TRBV4-3 18
TGTGCCAGCAGCTGGGAAGGGGCTAGCGGGGGCCACGAGCAGTACTTC CASSWEGASGGHEQYF few TRBJ2-7 TRBD2 TRBV7-2 16
TGTGCCAGCGGATTGGGGGCATATAATTCACCCCTCCACTTT CASGLGAYNSPLHF few TRBJ1-6 NA TRBV6-1 14
TGTGCCAGCAGCCAAGATACAGGGTTAGGGCAGCCCCAGCATTTT CASSQDTGLGQPQHF NA TRBJ1-5 NA TRBV4-2 15
TGTGCCAGCAGCGTAGCCTTCGGCCCGGGACAGGGGTACAATGAGCAGTTCTTC CASSVAFGPGQGYNEQFF few TRBJ2-1 TRBD1 TRBV9 18